This TCR beta chain is drawn from a study of graft-versus-host responses after intestinal transplantation. Germline CDR1 reads MNHEY; CDR2 reads SMNVEV (reference sequence). V shed 0 bases and J shed 2 bases, with 10 bases lying between them. This CDR3 comprises 15 residues. Study-level findings and limits: Marrow from the recipient contained GvH clones, some of which had appeared first in ileum or blood.

To note about this clone: Its antigen is undetermined.

Here immunoSEQ multiplex PCR was the method, and the copy in TCRdb shows in-frame clones only, minus some. The top ten clones hold 0.2% to 0.25% of a sample with around 36,000 clones, 90% to 95% of them seen once. The sequence was collected from a human donor who was the organ donor for an intestinal transplant. The V gene is TRBV27, the J gene TRBJ1-2; tentatively, D is TRBD1 (6 bases). Specimen: unstimulated CD8+ T cells sorted from spleen or lymph node cells, collected before transplant. The CDR3 loop is CASSLSEGVNYGYTF. The CDR3 DNA reads TGTGCCAGCAGTTTATCGGAGGGGGTGAACTATGGCTACACCTTC.